Following are 17 T cell receptor beta chains from one sample sequenced in a study of control samples from healthy donors and cancer patients. Sequencing was performed with immunoSEQ multiplex PCR; in TCRdb, only in-frame clones are kept and a portion is missing. The table shows 70,000 to 100,000 clones, with around 92% occurring only once. Sequencing was performed on blood. These receptor sequences come from a man aged 45 to 65 in good health.

The rearrangement links TRBV9 to TRBJ2-5, with no clear D. With 4 bases removed from V and 0 bases from J, the gap between germline ends came to 10 bases. Per germline, CDR1 SGDLS and CDR2 YYNGEE. The CDR3 is 14 amino acids. The chain's CDR3 is CASSPLGNQETQYF. DNA for the CDR3: TGTGCCAGCAGCCCCTTGGGTAACCAAGAGACCCAGTACTTC.

This clone was picked up one time. The rearrangement uses TRBV27 and TRBJ2-5; no clear D gene. Deletions cut 3 bases from V and 5 bases from J, with 4 bases between. The germline gives CDR1 MNHEY, CDR2 SMNVEV (reference sequence). The CDR3 is 11 amino acids. CDR3 in amino acids: CASSFQETQYF. CDR3 nucleotide sequence: TGTGCCAGCAGTTTTCAGGAGACCCAGTACTTC.

About this clone itself: The sample carries other DNA sequences with the same CDR3. This chain uses TRBV24-1 with TRBJ1-2; D gene uncertain. The CDR3 covers 13 residues. Deletions cut 5 bases from V and 0 bases from J, with 6 bases between. From germline, CDR1 is KGHDR and CDR2 SFDVKD. The CDR3 spells CATSGPANYGYTF. The CDR3 DNA is TGTGCCACCAGTGGCCCAGCTAACTATGGCTACACCTTC.

The rearrangement links TRBV10-3 to TRBJ1-1; TRBD1 is a possible D gene (5 bases). Trimming took off 2 bases at V and 3 bases at J, with 7 bases between the two ends. The CDR3 sequence is 13 residues long. In germline, CDR1 is ENHRY, CDR2 SYGVKD. In DNA form, the CDR3 reads TGTGCCATCAGTGAGCTGGGGGACACTGAAGCTTTCTTT. Translated: CAISELGDTEAFF.

The chain recombines TRBV7-2 with TRBJ2-4; D unclear. V lost 2 bases to trimming and J lost 6 bases, with 8 bases between them. Germline V gene sequence: CDR1 SGHTA, CDR2 FQGNSA. CDR3 length equals 13 residues. In nucleotides, the CDR3 is TGTGCCAGCAGCTTAAGGGATTTAAACATTCAGTACTTC. Protein: CASSLRDLNIQYF.

The CDR3 nucleotides are TGTGCCAGCTCGGGGGCCAGCTCATTCGCAACTAATGAAAAACTGTTTTTT. Translation gives CASSGASSFATNEKLFF. The chain joins TRBV5-6 to TRBJ1-4, with D perhaps matching TRBD1 (6 bases). Germline assignment: CDR1 SGHDT and CDR2 YYEEEE. The CDR3 extends over 17 amino acids. With 7 bases removed from V and 0 bases from J, the gap between germline ends came to 19 bases.

The V gene is TRBV7-2, the J gene TRBJ1-4; 10 bases are shared with TRBD1. Germline V gives CDR1 SGHTA, CDR2 FQGNSA. CDR3 length: 16 residues. V shed 2 bases and J 8 bases; nucleotides not matched to a gene: 8. The chain's CDR3 is CASSLTGGTGVEKLFF. DNA of the CDR3: TGTGCCAGCAGCTTAACAGGGGGGACAGGGGTAGAAAAACTGTTTTTT.

The gene calls are TRBV6-5 and TRBJ1-1; no reliable D call. Germline V CDR1 and CDR2: MNHEY, SVGAGI. Between the trimmed V and J ends, which lost 0 bases and 1 base, there was a span of 9 bases. The CDR3 contains 15 residues. CDR3 sequence reads: CASSYSSSRNTEAFF. In DNA form, the CDR3 reads TGTGCCAGCAGTTACTCTAGTAGTCGGAACACTGAAGCTTTCTTT.

The rearrangement uses TRBV4-2 and TRBJ2-7; D unresolved. This CDR3 is built from 13 residues. V was cut by 1 base and J by 2 bases, with 6 bases left in between. Germline CDR1 LGHNA, CDR2 YNFKEQ. The CDR3 DNA reads TGTGCCAGCAGCCAAGGCCCCACCTACGAGCAGTACTTC. Protein: CASSQGPTYEQYF.

The rearrangement joins TRBV30 to TRBJ1-1, with no clear D. The CDR3 is 14 residues long. V lost 0 bases to trimming and J lost 4 bases, with 12 bases between them. Looked up from germline, CDR1 is GTSNPN and CDR2 is SVGIG (reference sequence). CDR3 DNA: TGTGCCTGGAGTGTAGGAAAAGGGAGCACTGAAGCTTTCTTT. Protein: CAWSVGKGSTEAFF.

V gene TRBV9 combines with J gene TRBJ1-2; D not resolved. The CDR3 has 12 residues. Per germline, CDR1 SGDLS and CDR2 YYNGEE. V shed 0 bases and J shed 8 bases, with 8 bases lying between them. For the CDR3, the DNA is TGTGCCAGCAGCGTAGAATGGAACGGCTACACCTTC. Protein sequence: CASSVEWNGYTF.

The rearrangement uses TRBV6-6 and TRBJ2-3; D unclear. The V and J ends lost 5 bases and 6 bases respectively, with 24 bases between them. CDR1 MNHNY and CDR2 SVGAGI come from the germline V gene (reference sequence). The CDR3 is 17 amino acids. The CDR3 here is CASSLLVGPRSSDTQYF. The DNA of the CDR3 is TGTGCCAGCAGTCTCCTTGTCGGCCCTCGATCGTCCGATACGCAGTATTTT.

V is TRBV27 and J is TRBJ2-2, with D tentatively TRBD2 (5 bases). The CDR3 runs to 16 residues. The germline V gene encodes CDR1 MNHEY and CDR2 SMNVEV (reference sequence). V lost 3 bases and J lost 8, with 19 bases in between. The CDR3 sequence: CASSLFPGSRVGELFF. CDR3 nucleotide sequence: TGTGCCAGCAGTTTGTTCCCGGGCTCGAGGGTAGGGGAGCTGTTTTTT.

The V gene is TRBV5-1, the J gene TRBJ1-1, with D unclear. Germline CDR1 is SGHRS and CDR2 is YFSETQ. V was clipped by 3 bases and J by 4 bases, with 10 bases between them. This CDR3 region has 13 residues. The CDR3 protein is CASSSDPSTEAFF. In nucleotides, the CDR3 is TGCGCCAGCAGCTCGGACCCATCCACTGAAGCTTTCTTT.

The chain links TRBV24-1 to TRBJ2-5, with TRBD2 identical over 8 bases. The V and J ends lost 3 bases and 4 bases, in that order; junction bases with no gene match: 0. The CDR3 totals 13 residues. Germline V lookup: CDR1 KGHDR, CDR2 SFDVKD. In DNA, the CDR3 is TGTGCCACCAGTGATAGCGGGAGAGAGACCCAGTACTTC. This gives the protein CATSDSGRETQYF.

The chain joins TRBV7-2 to TRBJ1-6; no reliable D call. CDR1 is SGHTA and CDR2 is FQGNSA in the germline V gene. The CDR3 is 14 amino acids. With 0 bases removed from V and 11 bases from J, the gap between germline ends came to 11 bases. CDR3 sequence (DNA): TGTGCCAGCAGCTTAGCGCATTTCTCGCCACCCCTCCACTTT. Protein: CASSLAHFSPPLHF.

The chain couples TRBV24-1 to TRBJ2-7; TRBD1 aligns across 8 bases. J lost 7 bases, V lost 3 bases, and 7 bases had no gene match. Germline CDR1 is KGHDR and CDR2 is SFDVKD. The CDR3 runs to 14 residues. The CDR3 sequence is CATSDGRQGWEQYF. The CDR3 DNA follows: TGTGCCACCAGTGATGGACGACAGGGGTGGGAGCAGTACTTC.